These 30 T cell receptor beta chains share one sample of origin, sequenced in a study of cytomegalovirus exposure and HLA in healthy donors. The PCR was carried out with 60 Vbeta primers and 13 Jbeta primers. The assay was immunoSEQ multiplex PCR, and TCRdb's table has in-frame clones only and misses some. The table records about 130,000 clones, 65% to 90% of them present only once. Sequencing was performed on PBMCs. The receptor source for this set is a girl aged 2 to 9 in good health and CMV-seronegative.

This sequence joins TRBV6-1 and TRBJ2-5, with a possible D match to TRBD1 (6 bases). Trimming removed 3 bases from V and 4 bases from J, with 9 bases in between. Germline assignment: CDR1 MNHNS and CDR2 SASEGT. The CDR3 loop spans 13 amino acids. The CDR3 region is CASSDQGPETQYF. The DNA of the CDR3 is TGTGCCAGCAGTGACCAGGGGCCAGAGACCCAGTACTTC.

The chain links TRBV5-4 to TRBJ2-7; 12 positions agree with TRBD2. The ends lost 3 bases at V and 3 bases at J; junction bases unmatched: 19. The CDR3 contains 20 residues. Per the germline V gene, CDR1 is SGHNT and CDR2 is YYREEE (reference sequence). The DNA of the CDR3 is TGTGCCAGCAGCTCCCTAATCTCTAGCGGGAGGGCCGTAGGGGACTACGAGCAGTACTTC. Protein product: CASSSLISSGRAVGDYEQYF.

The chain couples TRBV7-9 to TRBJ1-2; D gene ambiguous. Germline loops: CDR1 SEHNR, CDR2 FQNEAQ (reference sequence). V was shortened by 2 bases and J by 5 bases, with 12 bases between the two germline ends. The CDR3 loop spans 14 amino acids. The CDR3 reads CASSLIGVYYGYTF. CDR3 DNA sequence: TGTGCCAGCAGCTTAATTGGAGTATATTATGGCTACACCTTC.

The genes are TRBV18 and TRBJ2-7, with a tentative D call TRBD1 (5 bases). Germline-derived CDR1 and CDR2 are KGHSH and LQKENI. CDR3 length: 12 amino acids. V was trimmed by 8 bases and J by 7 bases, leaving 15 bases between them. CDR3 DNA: TGTGCCAGCGCCGACGCCCCAGGGGAGCAGTACTTC. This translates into CASADAPGEQYF.

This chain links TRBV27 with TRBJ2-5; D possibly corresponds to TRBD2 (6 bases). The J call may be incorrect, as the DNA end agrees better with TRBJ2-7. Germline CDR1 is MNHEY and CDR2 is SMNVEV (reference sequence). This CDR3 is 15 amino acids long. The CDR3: CASRRGTTPTYEQYF. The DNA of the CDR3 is TGTGCCAGCAGACGGGGGACGACCCCTACCTACGAGCAGTACTTC.

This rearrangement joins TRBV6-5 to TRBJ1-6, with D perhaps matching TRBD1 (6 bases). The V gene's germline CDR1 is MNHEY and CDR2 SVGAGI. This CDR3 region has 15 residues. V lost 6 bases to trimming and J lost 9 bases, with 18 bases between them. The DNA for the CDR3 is TGTGCCAGCAGGGTCGACAGAAGGGGGTTTTCACCCCTCCACTTT. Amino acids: CASRVDRRGFSPLHF.

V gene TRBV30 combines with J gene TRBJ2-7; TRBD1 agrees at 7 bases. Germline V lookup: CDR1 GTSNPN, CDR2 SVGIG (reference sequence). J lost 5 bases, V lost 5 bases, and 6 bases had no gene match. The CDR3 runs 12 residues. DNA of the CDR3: TGTGCCTGGGGCAGGGGGTATGACGAGCAGTACTTC. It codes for CAWGRGYDEQYF.

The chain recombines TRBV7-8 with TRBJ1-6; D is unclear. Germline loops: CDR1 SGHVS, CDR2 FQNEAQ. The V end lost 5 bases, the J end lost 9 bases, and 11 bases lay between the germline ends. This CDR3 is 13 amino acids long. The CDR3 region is CASSLPPGSPLHF. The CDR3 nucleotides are TGTGCCAGCAGCCTTCCGCCCGGTTCACCCCTCCACTTT.

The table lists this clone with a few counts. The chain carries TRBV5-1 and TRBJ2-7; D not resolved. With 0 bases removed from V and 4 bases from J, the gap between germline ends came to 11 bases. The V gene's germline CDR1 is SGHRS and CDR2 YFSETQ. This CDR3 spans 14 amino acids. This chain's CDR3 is CASSLGGNLYEQYF. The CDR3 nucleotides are TGCGCCAGCAGCTTGGGCGGTAACTTATACGAGCAGTACTTC.

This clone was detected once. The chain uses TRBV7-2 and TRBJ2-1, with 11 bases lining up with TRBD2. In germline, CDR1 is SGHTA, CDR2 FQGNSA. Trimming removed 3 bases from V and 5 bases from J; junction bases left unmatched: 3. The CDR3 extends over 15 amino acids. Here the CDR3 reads CASSLVAGGNNEQFF. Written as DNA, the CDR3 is TGTGCCAGCAGCTTGGTAGCGGGGGGGAACAATGAGCAGTTCTTC.

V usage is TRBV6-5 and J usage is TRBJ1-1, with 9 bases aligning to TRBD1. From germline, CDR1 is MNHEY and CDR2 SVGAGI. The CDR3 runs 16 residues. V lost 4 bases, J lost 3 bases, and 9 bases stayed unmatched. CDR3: CASSFHRDRVYTEAFF. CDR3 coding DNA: TGTGCCAGCAGTTTTCACCGGGACAGGGTTTACACTGAAGCTTTCTTT.

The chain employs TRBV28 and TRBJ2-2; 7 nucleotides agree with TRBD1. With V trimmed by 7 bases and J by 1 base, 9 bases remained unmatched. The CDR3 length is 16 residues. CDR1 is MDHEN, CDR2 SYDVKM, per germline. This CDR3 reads CASKRTGAWNTGELFF. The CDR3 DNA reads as TGTGCCAGCAAAAGAACAGGGGCCTGGAACACCGGGGAGCTGTTTTTT. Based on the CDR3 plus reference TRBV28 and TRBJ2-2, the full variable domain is DVKVTQSSRYLVKRTGEKVFLECVQDMDHENMFWYRQDPGLGLRLIYFSYDVKMKEKGDIPEGYSVSREKKERFSLILESASTNQTSMYLCASKRTGAWNTGELFFGEGSRLTVL.

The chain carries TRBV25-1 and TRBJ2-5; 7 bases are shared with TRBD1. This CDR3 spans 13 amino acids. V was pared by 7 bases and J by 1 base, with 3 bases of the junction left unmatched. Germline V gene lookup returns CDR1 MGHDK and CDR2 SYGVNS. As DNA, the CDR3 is TGTGCCAGCATAACAGGGGCCCAAGAGACCCAGTACTTC. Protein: CASITGAQETQYF.

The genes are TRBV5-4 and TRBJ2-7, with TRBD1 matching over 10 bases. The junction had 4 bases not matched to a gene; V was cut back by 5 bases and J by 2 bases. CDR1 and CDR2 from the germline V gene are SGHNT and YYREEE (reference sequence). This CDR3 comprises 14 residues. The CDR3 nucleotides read TGTGCCAGCAGACCGGGACAGGGGACCTACGAGCAGTACTTC. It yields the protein CASRPGQGTYEQYF. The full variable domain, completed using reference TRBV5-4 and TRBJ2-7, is ETGVTQSPTHLIKTRGQQVTLRCSSQSGHNTVSWYQQALGQGPQFIFQYYREEENGRGNFPPRFSGLQFPNYSSELNVNALELDDSALYLCASRPGQGTYEQYFGPGTRLTVT.

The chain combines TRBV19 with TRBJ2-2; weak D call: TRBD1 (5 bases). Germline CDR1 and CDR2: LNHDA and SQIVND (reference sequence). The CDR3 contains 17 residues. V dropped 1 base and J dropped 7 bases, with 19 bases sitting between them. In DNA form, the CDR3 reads TGTGCCAGTAGTATAGTACTTGGTGAAGGGGCGGACGGGGAGCTGTTTTTT. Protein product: CASSIVLGEGADGELFF.

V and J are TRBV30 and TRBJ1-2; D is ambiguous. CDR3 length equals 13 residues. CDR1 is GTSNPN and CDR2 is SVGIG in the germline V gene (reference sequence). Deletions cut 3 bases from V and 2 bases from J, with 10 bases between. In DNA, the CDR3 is TGTGCCTGGAGCGTTGACGGGAACTATGGCTACACCTTC. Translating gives CAWSVDGNYGYTF.

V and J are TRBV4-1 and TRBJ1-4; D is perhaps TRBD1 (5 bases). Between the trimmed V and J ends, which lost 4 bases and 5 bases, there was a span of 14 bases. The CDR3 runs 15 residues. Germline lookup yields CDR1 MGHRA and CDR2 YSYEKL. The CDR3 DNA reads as TGCGCCAGCAGCCCGATACTCGGGGGGAATGAAAAACTGTTTTTT. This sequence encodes CASSPILGGNEKLFF.

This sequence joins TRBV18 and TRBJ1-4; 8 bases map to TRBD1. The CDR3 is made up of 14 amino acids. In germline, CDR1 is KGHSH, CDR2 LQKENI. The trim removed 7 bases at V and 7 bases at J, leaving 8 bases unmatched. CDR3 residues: CASFKDRASEKLFF. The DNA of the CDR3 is TGTGCCAGCTTCAAGGACAGGGCAAGTGAAAAACTGTTTTTT.

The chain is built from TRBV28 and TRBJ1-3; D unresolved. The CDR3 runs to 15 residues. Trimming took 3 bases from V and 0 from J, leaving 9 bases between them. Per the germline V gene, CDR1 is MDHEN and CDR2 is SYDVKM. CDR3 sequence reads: CASSFGGTSGNTIYF. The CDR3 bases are TGTGCCAGCAGTTTTGGCGGCACCTCTGGAAACACCATATATTTT.

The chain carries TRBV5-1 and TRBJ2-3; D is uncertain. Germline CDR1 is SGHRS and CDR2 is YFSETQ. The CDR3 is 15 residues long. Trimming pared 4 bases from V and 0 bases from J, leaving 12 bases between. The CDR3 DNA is TGCGCCAGCAGCCCAAGACTGACTAGCACAGATACGCAGTATTTT. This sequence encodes CASSPRLTSTDTQYF.

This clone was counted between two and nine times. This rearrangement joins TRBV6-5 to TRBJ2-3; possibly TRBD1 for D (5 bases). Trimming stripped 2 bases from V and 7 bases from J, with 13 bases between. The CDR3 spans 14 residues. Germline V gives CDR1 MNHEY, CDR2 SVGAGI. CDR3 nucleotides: TGTGCCAGCAGTTACCTTGGGGCCTTCCATACGCAGTATTTT. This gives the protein CASSYLGAFHTQYF.

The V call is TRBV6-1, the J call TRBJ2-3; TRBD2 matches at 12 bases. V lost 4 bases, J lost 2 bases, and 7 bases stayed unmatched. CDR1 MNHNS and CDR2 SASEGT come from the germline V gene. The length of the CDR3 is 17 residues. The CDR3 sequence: CASSGLLAGGSTDTQYF. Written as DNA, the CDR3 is TGTGCCAGCAGTGGCCTCCTAGCGGGAGGGTCCACAGATACGCAGTATTTT.

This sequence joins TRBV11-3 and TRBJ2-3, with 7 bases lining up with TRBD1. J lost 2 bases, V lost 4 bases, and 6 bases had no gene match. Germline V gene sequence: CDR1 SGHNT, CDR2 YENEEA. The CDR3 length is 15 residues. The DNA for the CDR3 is TGTGCCAGCAGCTACCTCGGACAGGCCACAGATACGCAGTATTTT. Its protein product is CASSYLGQATDTQYF. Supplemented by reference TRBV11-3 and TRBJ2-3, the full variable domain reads EAGVVQSPRYKIIEKKQPVAFWCNPISGHNTLYWYLQNLGQGPELLIRYENEEAVDDSQLPKDRFSAERLKGVDSTLKIQPAELGDSAVYLCASSYLGQATDTQYFGPGTRLTVL.

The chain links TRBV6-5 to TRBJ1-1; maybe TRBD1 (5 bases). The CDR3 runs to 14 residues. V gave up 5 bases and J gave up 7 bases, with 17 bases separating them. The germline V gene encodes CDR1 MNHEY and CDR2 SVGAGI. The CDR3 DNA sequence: TGTGCCAGCAGTCCCTGGGGCCCTGACAGTGAAGCTTTCTTT. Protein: CASSPWGPDSEAFF.

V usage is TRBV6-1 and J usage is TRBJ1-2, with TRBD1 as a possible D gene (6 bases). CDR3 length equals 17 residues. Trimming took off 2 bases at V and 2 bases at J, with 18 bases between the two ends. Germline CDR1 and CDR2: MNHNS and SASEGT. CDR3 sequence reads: CASSEFLLWTANYGYTF. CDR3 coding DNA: TGTGCCAGCAGTGAATTTCTCTTGTGGACAGCGAACTATGGCTACACCTTC.

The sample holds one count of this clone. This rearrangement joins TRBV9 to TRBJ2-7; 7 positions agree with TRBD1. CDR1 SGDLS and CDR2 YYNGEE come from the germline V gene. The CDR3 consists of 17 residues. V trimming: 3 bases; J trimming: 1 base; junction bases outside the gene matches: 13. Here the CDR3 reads CASSGKAGGAGSYEQYF. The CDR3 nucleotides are TGTGCCAGCAGCGGAAAAGCAGGGGGAGCTGGGTCCTACGAGCAGTACTTC.

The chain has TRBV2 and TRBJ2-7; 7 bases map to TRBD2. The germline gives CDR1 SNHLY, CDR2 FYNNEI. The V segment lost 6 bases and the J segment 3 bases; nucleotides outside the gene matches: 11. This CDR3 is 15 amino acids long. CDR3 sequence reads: CASRKASGDIYEQYF. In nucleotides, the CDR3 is TGTGCCAGCAGGAAGGCTAGCGGAGATATCTACGAGCAGTACTTC.

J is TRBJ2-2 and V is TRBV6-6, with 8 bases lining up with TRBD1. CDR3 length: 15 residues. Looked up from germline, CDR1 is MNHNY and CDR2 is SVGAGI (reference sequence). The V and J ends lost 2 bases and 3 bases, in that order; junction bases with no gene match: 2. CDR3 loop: CASSYTDRDTGELFF. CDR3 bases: TGTGCCAGCAGTTACACGGACAGGGACACCGGGGAGCTGTTTTTT.

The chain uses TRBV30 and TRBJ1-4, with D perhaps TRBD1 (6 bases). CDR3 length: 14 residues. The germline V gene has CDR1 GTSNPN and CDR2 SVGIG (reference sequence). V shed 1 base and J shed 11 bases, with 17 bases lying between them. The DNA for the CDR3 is TGTGCCTGGAGTGGTCCCCTCAGGGGTTATAAACTGTTTTTT. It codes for CAWSGPLRGYKLFF.

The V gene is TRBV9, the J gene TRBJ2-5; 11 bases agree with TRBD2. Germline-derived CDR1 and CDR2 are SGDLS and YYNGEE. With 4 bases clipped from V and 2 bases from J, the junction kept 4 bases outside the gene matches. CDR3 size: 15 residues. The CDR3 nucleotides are TGTGCCAGCAGCACATCTAGCGGGGGGCAAGAGACCCAGTACTTC. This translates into CASSTSSGGQETQYF. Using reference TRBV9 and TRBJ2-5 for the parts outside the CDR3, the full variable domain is DSGVTQTPKHLITATGQRVTLRCSPRSGDLSVYWYQQSLDQGLQFLIQYYNGEERAKGNILERFSAQQFPDLHSELNLSSLELGDSALYFCASSTSSGGQETQYFGPGTRLLVL.